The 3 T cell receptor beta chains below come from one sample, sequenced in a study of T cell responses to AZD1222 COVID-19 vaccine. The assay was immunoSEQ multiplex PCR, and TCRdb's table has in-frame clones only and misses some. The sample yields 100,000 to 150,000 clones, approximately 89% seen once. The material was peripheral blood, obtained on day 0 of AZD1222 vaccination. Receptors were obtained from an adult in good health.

The CDR3 sequence is CASSVGGRLNTGELFF. The DNA of the CDR3 is TGTGCCAGCAGCGTAGGGGGGCGGCTGAACACCGGGGAGCTGTTTTTT. The V and J genes are TRBV9 and TRBJ2-2; TRBD1 is a possible D gene (6 bases). This CDR3 has 16 residues. The germline V gene has CDR1 SGDLS and CDR2 YYNGEE. V was cut by 0 bases and J by 1 base, with 10 bases left in between.

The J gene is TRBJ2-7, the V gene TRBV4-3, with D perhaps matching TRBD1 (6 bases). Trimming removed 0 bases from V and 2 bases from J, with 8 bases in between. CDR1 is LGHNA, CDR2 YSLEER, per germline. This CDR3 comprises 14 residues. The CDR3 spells CASSQERTAYEQYF. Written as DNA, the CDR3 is TGCGCCAGCAGCCAAGAAAGGACAGCCTACGAGCAGTACTTC.

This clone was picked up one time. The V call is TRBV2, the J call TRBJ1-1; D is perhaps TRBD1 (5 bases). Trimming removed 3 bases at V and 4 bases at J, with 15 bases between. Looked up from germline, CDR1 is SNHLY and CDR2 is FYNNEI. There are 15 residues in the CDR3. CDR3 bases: TGTGCCAGCAGTGAGAGGGGTCAGGGAGCCACTGAAGCTTTCTTT. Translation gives CASSERGQGATEAFF. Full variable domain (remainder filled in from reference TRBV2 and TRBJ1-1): EPEVTQTPSHQVTQMGQEVILRCVPISNHLYFYWYRQILGQKVEFLVSFYNNEISEKSEIFDDQFSVERPDGSNFTLKIRSTKLEDSAMYFCASSERGQGATEAFFGQGTRLTVV.